This T cell receptor (beta chain) emerged from a study of T-cell memory formation after mild COVID-19. In TCRdb, the 5' RACE reads were re-called with MiXCR into one record per CDR3 protein. Among approximately 250,000 distinct CDR3 sequences listed, around 15% were seen once. The receptor comes from a man aged 18 to 35 who had mild COVID-19 (a few samples of this study predate the infection). Cell type and time point are not known. The sequenced material came from PBMCs or a T cell subset sorted from them (not recorded which).

For the CDR3, the DNA is TGCAGTGCTAGACGCAAATCTTACAATGAGCAGTTCTTC. Protein sequence: CSARRKSYNEQFF. This sequence joins TRBV20-1 and TRBJ2-1, with D unclear. This CDR3 comprises 13 residues. With 2 bases removed from V and 4 bases from J, the gap between germline ends came to 9 bases. CDR1 is DFQATT and CDR2 is SNEGSKA in the germline V gene (reference sequence).